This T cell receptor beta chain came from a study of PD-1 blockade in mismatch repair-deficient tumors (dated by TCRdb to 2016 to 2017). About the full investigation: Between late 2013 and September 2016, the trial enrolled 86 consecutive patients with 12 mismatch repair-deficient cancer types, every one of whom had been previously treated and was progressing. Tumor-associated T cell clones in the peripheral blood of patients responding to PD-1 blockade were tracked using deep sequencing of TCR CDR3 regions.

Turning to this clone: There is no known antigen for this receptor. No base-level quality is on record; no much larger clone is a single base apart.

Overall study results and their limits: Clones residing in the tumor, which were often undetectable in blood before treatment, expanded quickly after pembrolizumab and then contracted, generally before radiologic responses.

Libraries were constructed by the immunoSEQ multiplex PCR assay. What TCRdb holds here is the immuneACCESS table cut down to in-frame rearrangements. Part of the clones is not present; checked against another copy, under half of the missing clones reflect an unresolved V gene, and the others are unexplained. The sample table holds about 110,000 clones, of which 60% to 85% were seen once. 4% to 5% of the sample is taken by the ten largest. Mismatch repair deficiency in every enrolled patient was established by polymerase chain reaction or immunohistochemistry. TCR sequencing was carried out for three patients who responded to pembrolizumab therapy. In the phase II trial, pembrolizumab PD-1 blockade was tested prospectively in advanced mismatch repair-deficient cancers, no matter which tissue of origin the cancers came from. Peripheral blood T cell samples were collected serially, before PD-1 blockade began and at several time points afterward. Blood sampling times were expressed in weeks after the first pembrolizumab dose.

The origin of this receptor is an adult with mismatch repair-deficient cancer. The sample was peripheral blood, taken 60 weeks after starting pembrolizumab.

The DNA sequence is TGCAGCGCCAGCGATCCGGGAGGCAGCTCCTACGAGCAGTACTTC. The resulting protein is CSASDPGGSSYEQYF. Rearrangement joined TRBV29-1 to TRBJ2-7; TRBD2 fits 7 bases in the junction. From the cysteine up to the phenylalanine, the CDR3 has a length of 15 residues. Only the CDR3 region is kept as DNA, spanning 45 bases read in frame from base 1. V and J are trimmed by 7 bases and 0 bases, and the gene matches miss 12 bases of the junction. CDR1 and CDR2 are read off the germline V gene as SQVTM and ANQGSEA.